This record covers a single T cell receptor (beta chain). The sample comes from a study of blood T cell repertoires in COVID-19. Study-level information: COVID-19 samples, acute and convalescent, were from the United States, Italy and Spain. PBMCs, B-cell-depleted T cells, or T cells provided the cDNA or gDNA that made up the material.

The germline CDR1 and CDR2 sequences are MNHEY and SMNVEV (reference sequence). The V gene end was trimmed by 4 bases and the J gene end by 6 bases; junction bases not matched to a gene: 14. There are 16 residues in the CDR3. In the original processing: Reference gene primers were amplified, and this amplification served to estimate nucleated cell counts. Repertoires were generated with immunoSEQ multiplex PCR, while TCRdb's copy carries only in-frame clones and drops some. From that table come the V and J calls and clone size; the DNA was used to work out D and trimming. In the table there are 200,000 or so clones, approximately 82% of which are singletons.

The receptor's source is a human donor with acute or convalescent COVID-19. The donor label of this sample is uncertain. Sequencing was carried out using peripheral blood. The J gene is TRBJ2-7, the V gene TRBV27; 8 bases match TRBD2. The CDR3 nucleotides are TGTGCCAGCAGTTCGCCCTCGGGGAGCGGGAGTATCGAGCAGTACTTC. Its protein product is CASSSPSGSGSIEQYF.